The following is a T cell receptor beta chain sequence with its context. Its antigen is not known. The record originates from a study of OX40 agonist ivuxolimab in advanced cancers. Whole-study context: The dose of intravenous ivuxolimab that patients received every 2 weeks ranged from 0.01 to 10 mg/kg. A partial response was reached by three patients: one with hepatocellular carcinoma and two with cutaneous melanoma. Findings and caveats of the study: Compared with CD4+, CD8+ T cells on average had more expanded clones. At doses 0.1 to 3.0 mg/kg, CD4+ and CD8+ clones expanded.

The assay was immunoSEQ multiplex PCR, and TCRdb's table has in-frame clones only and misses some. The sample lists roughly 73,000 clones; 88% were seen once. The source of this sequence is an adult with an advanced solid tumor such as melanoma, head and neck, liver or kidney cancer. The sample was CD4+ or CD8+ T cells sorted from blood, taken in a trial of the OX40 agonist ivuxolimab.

In DNA form, the CDR3 reads TGTGCCAGCAGCTGGGGGCAGGGGACGGTGGCGCCTGGAAACACCATATATTTT. This codes for CASSWGQGTVAPGNTIYF. This sequence joins TRBV5-8 and TRBJ1-3; D might be TRBD1 (6 bases). The CDR3 extends over 18 amino acids. Trimming left V 3 bases short and J 2 bases short, with 21 bases between. Germline loops: CDR1 SGHTS, CDR2 YDEGEE.